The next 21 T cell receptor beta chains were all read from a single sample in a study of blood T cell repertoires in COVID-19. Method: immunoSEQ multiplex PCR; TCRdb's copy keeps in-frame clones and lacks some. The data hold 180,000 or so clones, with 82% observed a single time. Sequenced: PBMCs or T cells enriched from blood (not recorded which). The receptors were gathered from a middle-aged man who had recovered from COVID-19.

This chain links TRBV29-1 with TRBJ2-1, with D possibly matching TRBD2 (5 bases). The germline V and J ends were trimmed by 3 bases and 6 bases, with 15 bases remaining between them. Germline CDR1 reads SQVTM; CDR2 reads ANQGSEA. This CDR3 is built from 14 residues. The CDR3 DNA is TGCAGCGTTGATGTCCGTCAGGCGGGCAATGAGCAGTTCTTC. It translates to CSVDVRQAGNEQFF.

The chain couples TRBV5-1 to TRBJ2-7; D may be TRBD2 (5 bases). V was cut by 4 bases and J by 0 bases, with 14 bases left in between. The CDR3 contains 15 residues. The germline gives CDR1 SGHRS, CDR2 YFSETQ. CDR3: CASSHGLSSSYEQYF. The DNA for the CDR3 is TGCGCCAGCAGCCACGGACTGTCAAGCTCCTACGAGCAGTACTTC.

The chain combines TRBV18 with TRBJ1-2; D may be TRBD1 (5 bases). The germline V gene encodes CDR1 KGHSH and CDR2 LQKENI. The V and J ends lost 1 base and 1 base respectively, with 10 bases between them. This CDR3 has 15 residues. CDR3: CASSPLPGLNYGYTF. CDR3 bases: TGTGCCAGCTCACCACTACCGGGACTTAACTATGGCTACACCTTC.

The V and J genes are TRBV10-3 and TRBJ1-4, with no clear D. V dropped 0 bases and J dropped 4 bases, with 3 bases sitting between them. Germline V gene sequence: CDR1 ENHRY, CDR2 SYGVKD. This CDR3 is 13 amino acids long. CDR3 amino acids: CAISESHNEKLFF. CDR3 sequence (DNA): TGTGCCATCAGTGAGTCCCATAATGAAAAACTGTTTTTT.

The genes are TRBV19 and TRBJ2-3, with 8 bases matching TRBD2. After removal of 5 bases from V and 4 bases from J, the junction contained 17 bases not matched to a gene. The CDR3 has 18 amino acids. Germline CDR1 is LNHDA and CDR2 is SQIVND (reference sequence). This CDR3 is CASSALLYSGTNPDTQYF. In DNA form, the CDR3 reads TGTGCCAGTAGTGCACTACTGTATAGCGGGACGAACCCAGATACGCAGTATTTT.

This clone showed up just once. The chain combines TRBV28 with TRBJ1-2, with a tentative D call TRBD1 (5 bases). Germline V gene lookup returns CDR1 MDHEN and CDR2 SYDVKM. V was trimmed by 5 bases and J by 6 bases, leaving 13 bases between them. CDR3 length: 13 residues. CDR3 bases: TGTGCCAGCAGTCAAAGACAGAATGATGGCTACACCTTC. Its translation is CASSQRQNDGYTF.

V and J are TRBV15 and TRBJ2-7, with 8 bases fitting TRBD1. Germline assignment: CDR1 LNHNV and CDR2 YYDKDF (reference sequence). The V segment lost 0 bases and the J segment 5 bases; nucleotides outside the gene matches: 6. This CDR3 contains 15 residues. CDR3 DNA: TGTGCCACCAGCAGAGATGTAGGGACAGGAAACGAGCAGTACTTC. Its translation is CATSRDVGTGNEQYF.

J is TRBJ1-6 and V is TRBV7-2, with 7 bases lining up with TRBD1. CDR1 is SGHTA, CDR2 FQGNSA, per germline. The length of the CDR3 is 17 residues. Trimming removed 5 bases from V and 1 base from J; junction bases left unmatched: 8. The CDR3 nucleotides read TGTGCCAGCAGCGCGGACAGGCTCGATTCCTATAATTCACCCCTCCACTTT. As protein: CASSADRLDSYNSPLHF.

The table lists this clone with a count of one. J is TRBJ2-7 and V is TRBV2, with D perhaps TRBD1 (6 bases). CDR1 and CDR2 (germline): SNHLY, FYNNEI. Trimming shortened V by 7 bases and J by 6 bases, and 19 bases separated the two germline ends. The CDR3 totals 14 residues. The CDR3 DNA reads TGTGCCAGCACCGGGACACCGATATCTGTCGAGCAGTACTTC. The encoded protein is CASTGTPISVEQYF.

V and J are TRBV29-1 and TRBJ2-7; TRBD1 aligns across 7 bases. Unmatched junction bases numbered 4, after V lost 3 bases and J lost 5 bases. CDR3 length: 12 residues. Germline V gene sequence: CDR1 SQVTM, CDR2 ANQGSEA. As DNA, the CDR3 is TGCAGCGTTGACGTTGGGACAGACGAGCAGTACTTC. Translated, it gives CSVDVGTDEQYF.

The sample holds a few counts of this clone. The CDR3 protein is CASSLLSPYEQYF. DNA of the CDR3: TGTGCCAGCAGTTTATTATCCCCCTACGAGCAGTACTTC. The genes are TRBV27 and TRBJ2-7, with no clear D. Trimming left V 1 base short and J 2 bases short, with 6 bases between. The CDR3 totals 13 residues. The V gene's germline CDR1 is MNHEY and CDR2 SMNVEV (reference sequence).

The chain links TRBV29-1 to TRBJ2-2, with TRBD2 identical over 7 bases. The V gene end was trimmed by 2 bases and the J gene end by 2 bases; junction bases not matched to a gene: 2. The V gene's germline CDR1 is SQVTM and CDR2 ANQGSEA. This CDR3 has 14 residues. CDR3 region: CSVERGLNTGELFF. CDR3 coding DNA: TGCAGCGTTGAAAGGGGACTAAACACCGGGGAGCTGTTTTTT.

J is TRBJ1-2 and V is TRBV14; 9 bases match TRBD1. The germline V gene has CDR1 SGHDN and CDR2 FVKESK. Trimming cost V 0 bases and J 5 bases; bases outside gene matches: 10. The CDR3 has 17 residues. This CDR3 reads CASSQELGSGTGYGYTF. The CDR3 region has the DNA TGTGCCAGCAGCCAAGAATTGGGCTCTGGGACAGGGTATGGCTACACCTTC. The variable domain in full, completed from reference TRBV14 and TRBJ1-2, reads EAGVTQFPSHSVIEKGQTVTLRCDPISGHDNLYWYRRVMGKEIKFLLHFVKESKQDESGMPNNRFLAERTGGTYSTLKVQPAELEDSGVYFCASSQELGSGTGYGYTFGSGTRLTVV.

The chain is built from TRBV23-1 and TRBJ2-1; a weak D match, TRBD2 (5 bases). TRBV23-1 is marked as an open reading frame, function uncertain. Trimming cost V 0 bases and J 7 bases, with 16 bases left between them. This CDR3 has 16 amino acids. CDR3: CASSQSGGEAVNEQFF. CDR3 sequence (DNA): TGCGCCAGCAGTCAATCTGGAGGAGAGGCTGTAAATGAGCAGTTCTTC.

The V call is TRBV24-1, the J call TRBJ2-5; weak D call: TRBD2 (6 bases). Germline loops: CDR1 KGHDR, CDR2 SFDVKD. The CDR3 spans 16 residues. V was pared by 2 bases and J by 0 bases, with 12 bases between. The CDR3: CATSDWGVGDQETQYF. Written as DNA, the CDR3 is TGTGCCACCAGTGATTGGGGGGTCGGAGACCAAGAGACCCAGTACTTC.

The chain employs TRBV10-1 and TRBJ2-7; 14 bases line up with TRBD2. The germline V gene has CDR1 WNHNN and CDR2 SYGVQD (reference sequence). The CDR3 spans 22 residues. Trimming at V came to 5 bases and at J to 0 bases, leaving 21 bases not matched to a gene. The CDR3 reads CASSYRGQWGLAGDDSSYEQYF. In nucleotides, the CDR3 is TGCGCCAGCAGTTACAGGGGACAGTGGGGACTAGCGGGAGACGATAGCTCCTACGAGCAGTACTTC.

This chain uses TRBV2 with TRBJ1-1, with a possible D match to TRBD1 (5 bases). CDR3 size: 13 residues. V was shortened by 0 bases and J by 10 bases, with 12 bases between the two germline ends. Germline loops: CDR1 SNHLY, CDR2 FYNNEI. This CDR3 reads CASSEAGQGRAFF. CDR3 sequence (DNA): TGTGCCAGCAGTGAAGCGGGGCAGGGTCGAGCTTTCTTT.

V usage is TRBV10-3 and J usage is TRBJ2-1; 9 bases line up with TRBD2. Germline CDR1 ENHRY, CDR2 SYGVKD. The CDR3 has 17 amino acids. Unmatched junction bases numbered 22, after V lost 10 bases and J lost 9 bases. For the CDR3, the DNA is TGTGCCACCGGGCCCCGACTAGCGGCTGACCCCAGGGTTGAGCAGTTCTTC. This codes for CATGPRLAADPRVEQFF.

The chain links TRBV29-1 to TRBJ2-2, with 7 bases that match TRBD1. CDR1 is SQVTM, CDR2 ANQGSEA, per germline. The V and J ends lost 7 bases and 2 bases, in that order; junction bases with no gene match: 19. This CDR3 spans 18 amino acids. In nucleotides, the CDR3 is TGCAGCGCGAGTAAACTACATGGACAGGAGGATAACACCGGGGAGCTGTTTTTT. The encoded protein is CSASKLHGQEDNTGELFF.

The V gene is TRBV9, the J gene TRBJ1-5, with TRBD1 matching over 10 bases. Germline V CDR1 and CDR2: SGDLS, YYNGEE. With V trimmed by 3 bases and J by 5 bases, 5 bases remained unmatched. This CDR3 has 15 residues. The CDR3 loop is CASSATDRGHQPQHF. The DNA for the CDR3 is TGTGCCAGCAGCGCGACAGACAGGGGGCATCAGCCCCAGCATTTT.

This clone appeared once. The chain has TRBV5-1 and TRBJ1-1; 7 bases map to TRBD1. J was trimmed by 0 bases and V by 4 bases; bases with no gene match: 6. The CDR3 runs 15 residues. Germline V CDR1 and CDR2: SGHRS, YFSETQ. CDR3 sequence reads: CASSPPGQLNTEAFF. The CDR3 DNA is TGCGCCAGCAGCCCGCCGGGACAGTTGAACACTGAAGCTTTCTTT.